This TCR beta chain came from a study of T cell responses to AZD1222 COVID-19 vaccine. Note on this clone: Its matching antigen is unknown.

J lost 2 bases, V lost 7 bases, and 7 bases had no gene match. From germline, CDR1 is SQVTM and CDR2 ANQGSEA. The CDR3 is made up of 13 amino acids. Assay used: immunoSEQ multiplex PCR; TCRdb lists only in-frame clones, some missing. Of 60,000 to 85,000 clones in the sample, roughly 91% are singletons; the top ten hold roughly 18%. General observations from the study: Seropositive at baseline were only six AZD1222 recipients. At 160-218 and 743-854, vaccine-associated CD4 TCRs were dominant, and they spanned spike. The sample set comprised mostly white British donors with more females, and clonal diversity was possibly underestimated.

The sequence was collected from an adult who received the AZD1222 COVID-19 vaccine. This rearrangement joins TRBV29-1 to TRBJ1-1; the match to TRBD1 covers 7 bases. Sequencing used peripheral blood, obtained 28 days after the second AZD1222 dose. The CDR3 is CSAVRQGNTEAFF. Here the CDR3 DNA reads TGCAGCGCTGTAAGACAGGGTAACACTGAAGCTTTCTTT.